This is a list of T cell receptor beta chains from one sample in a study of blood T cell repertoires in COVID-19. Produced via immunoSEQ multiplex PCR; TCRdb's table is partial and in-frame only. The sample lists roughly 250,000 clones; roughly 86% were seen once. The sample comprised peripheral blood. The receptors here all came from a middle-aged man who had recovered from COVID-19. Both conserved end residues are trimmed from each CDR3. Part of the rows lack a size; the others show once, few, many or a class for expanded clones.

j_call,clone_size,v_call,cdr3_aa
TRBJ1-5,few,TRBV19,ASITDSGGNQPQH
TRBJ2-3,-,TRBV5-1,ASSLLAASTDTQY
TRBJ2-2,once,TRBV5-6,ASSASGGGTGELF
TRBJ2-5,-,TRBV29-1,SVESGQGWETQY
TRBJ1-1,-,TRBV7-2,ASPGQGAFKDTEAF
TRBJ2-5,-,TRBV5-1,ASSLVRGGLQAETQY
TRBJ1-1,-,TRBV27,ASRLTGITEAF
TRBJ2-3,once,TRBV7-5,ARSHPGDTDTQY
TRBJ1-1,once,TRBV4-3,ASSRRNQERDRGTEAF
TRBJ2-3,-,TRBV10-1,ASSETTSSGASTDTQY
TRBJ1-1,-,TRBV7-8,ASRKEEGGINLNTEAF
TRBJ1-1,-,TRBV6-2/TRBV6-3,ASSDPGTGQDEAF
TRBJ2-3,-,TRBV27,ASSSRGPPDTQY
TRBJ1-2,-,TRBV4-3,ASSPGYRSGKSKP
TRBJ2-3,-,TRBV27,ASSLVWGRADTQY
TRBJ2-7,-,TRBV4-1,ASSHSISGERPHEQY
TRBJ2-1,few,TRBV7-2,ASNLAGLAHNEQF
TRBJ1-2,-,TRBV2,ASSDGSTQGDGYT
TRBJ2-5,-,TRBV10-3,AISGDRAQETQY
TRBJ1-2,-,TRBV6-6,ASSYLDRGLIT
TRBJ1-2,-,TRBV6-5,ATRDRILSNYGYT
TRBJ2-7,-,TRBV6-2/TRBV6-3,ASSYVPGVEQY
TRBJ2-7,-,TRBV5-5,ASSLGLAGAYEQY
TRBJ2-5,-,TRBV2,ASSVPGLAGGHQETQY
TRBJ2-7,-,TRBV5-1,ASSSGTSGLVSYEQY
TRBJ1-4,once,TRBV10-3,AIRTGLNEKLF
TRBJ2-1,-,TRBV2,ASRLAGRNEQF
TRBJ2-5,-,TRBV7-9,ASSAGVRERETQY
TRBJ2-7,-,TRBV13,ASSLGIAGGRSSYEQY
TRBJ1-1,-,TRBV24-1,ATSFRGTNTEAF
TRBJ1-2,-,TRBV18,ASSPDSLPNYGYT
TRBJ1-2,-,TRBV7-2,ASSPPLFPRKYYGYT
TRBJ2-7,-,TRBV7-6,ASSLKVAQGGTYEQY
TRBJ1-2,once,TRBV11-2,ASSLSGGGAYGYT
TRBJ2-7,-,TRBV5-1,ASSPGAGIYEQY
TRBJ1-1,-,TRBV24-1,ATSDLSGESF
TRBJ2-2,-,TRBV5-6,ASSAWDRGFFRELF
TRBJ1-5,-,TRBV11-2,ASSPDTYNQPQH
TRBJ2-2,-,TRBV7-9,ASSWGGGQNTGELF
TRBJ2-1,-,TRBV5-1,ASSLAPGLAYNEQF
TRBJ2-3,-,TRBV6-2/TRBV6-3,ASSAADTQY
TRBJ1-1,-,TRBV18,ASSPPVPPGLNTEAF
TRBJ1-1,-,TRBV6-1,ASSESLNTEAF
TRBJ1-1,-,TRBV30,AWSRVVGFIEAF
TRBJ1-6,-,TRBV18,ASSQGASLH
TRBJ2-3,-,TRBV11-2,ASTTSGGVTDTQY
TRBJ1-1,-,TRBV10-3,AISESGGRGTEAF
TRBJ2-3,-,TRBV9,ASSASGRPTDTQY
TRBJ2-7,-,TRBV21-1,ASSEGAGRALYEQY
TRBJ2-5,-,TRBV23-1,ASSQSPYPGLMETQY
TRBJ1-5,few,TRBV30,AWSPSSNQPQH
TRBJ2-3,-,TRBV20-1,SASMSSGVTDTQY
TRBJ1-2,-,TRBV15,ATSEGTGNLYGYT